This is a list of T cell receptor beta chains from one sample in a study of cytomegalovirus exposure and HLA in healthy donors. This table comes from immunoSEQ multiplex PCR, and its TCRdb copy is limited to in-frame clones, with some not included. Of 200,000 to 250,000 clones in the sample, about 72% were seen once. Input material: PBMCs. The receptor source for this set is a male donor in good health and CMV-seronegative. Each CDR3 is given with its conserved first and last residue. D genes are given only for firm matches. Clone size is not always given. Where it is, it says once, few, many or a class for expanded clones.

16 NA TRBJ2-1 TRBV7-9 TRBD2 CSSSWRLAGNPNEQFF TGTTCCAGCAGCTGGCGACTAGCGGGCAATCCCAATGAGCAGTTCTTC
15 NA TRBJ2-5 TRBV5-1 NA CASSTGRGGQETQYF TGCGCCAGCAGCACCGGACGAGGGGGCCAAGAGACCCAGTACTTC
15 NA TRBJ2-1 TRBV27 TRBD2 CASSPLWTSGNEQFF TGTGCCAGCAGTCCCCTCTGGACTAGCGGCAATGAGCAGTTCTTC
14 once TRBJ2-7 TRBV2 NA CASKNEELSYEQYF TGTGCCAGCAAAAATGAGGAACTCTCCTACGAGCAGTACTTC
18 NA TRBJ1-5 TRBV27 TRBD1 CASSSGGTGLYGNQPQHF TGTGCCAGCAGTTCGGGGGGGACAGGGCTTTATGGCAATCAGCCCCAGCATTTT
14 few TRBJ1-3 TRBV19 NA CASSPQGSGNTIYF TGTGCCAGTAGTCCGCAGGGGTCTGGAAACACCATATATTTT
13 NA TRBJ1-4 TRBV6-6 NA CASNQGSLGKLFF TGTGCCAGCAACCAGGGGAGTTTGGGGAAACTGTTTTTT
14 NA TRBJ1-4 TRBV7-9 NA CASSSRRTDEKLFF TGTGCCAGCAGCTCCCGGCGGACAGATGAAAAACTGTTTTTT
12 NA TRBJ1-1 TRBV4-2 NA CASSRGGTEAFF TGTGCCAGCAGCCGGGGGGGCACTGAAGCTTTCTTT
15 NA TRBJ2-3 TRBV4-2 TRBD2 CASSQASGPTDTQYF TGTGCCAGCAGCCAAGCTAGCGGCCCCACAGATACGCAGTATTTT
15 once TRBJ1-1 TRBV15 NA CATSRDFLRGTEAFF TGTGCCACCAGCAGAGATTTCCTACGGGGCACTGAAGCTTTCTTT
14 few TRBJ1-4 TRBV19 NA CASRQGGTNEKLFF TGTGCCAGTAGGCAGGGAGGCACTAATGAAAAACTGTTTTTT
13 NA TRBJ1-2 TRBV4-1 TRBD1 CASSLKGAPGYTF TGCGCCAGCAGCCTAAAGGGGGCGCCGGGCTACACCTTC
15 NA TRBJ1-4 TRBV27 NA CATRVVAGSGEKLFF TGTGCCACCCGGGTCGTAGCGGGGTCAGGAGAAAAACTGTTTTTT
16 NA TRBJ2-1 TRBV6-5 TRBD2 CASSYSAGGLINEQFF TGTGCCAGCAGTTACTCGGCGGGAGGACTGATCAATGAGCAGTTCTTC
16 NA TRBJ1-1 TRBV19 NA CATRYLGGTMNTEAFF TGTGCCACCAGATACCTGGGGGGTACTATGAACACTGAAGCTTTCTTT
14 NA TRBJ1-1 TRBV7-9 NA CASSVETGNTEAFF TGTGCCAGCAGCGTAGAAACAGGGAACACTGAAGCTTTCTTT
12 NA TRBJ2-1 TRBV19 NA CASSYMPNEQFF TGTGCCAGTAGTTACATGCCGAATGAGCAGTTCTTC
14 NA TRBJ2-3 TRBV7-7 NA CASSLLPGTDTQYF TGTGCCAGCAGCTTACTACCGGGGACAGATACGCAGTATTTT
11 few TRBJ2-1 TRBV5-3 TRBD2 CAGGLANEQFF TGTGCCGGTGGACTAGCAAATGAGCAGTTCTTC
15 NA TRBJ2-4 TRBV4-2 TRBD2 CASSHDRLAENIQYF TGTGCCAGCAGCCACGATCGGCTAGCGGAAAACATTCAGTACTTC
14 NA TRBJ2-1 TRBV7-9 NA CASSLTQGHNEQFF TGTGCCAGCAGCTTAACACAGGGTCACAATGAGCAGTTCTTC
17 few TRBJ1-1 TRBV7-9 TRBD1 CASSPPGQGAADTEAFF TGTGCCAGCAGCCCGCCGGGACAGGGGGCTGCCGACACTGAAGCTTTCTTT
16 NA TRBJ2-7 TRBV5-1 TRBD2 CASSPGTSGYSYEQYF TGCGCCAGCAGCCCGGGGACTAGCGGATACTCCTACGAGCAGTACTTC
17 NA TRBJ2-7 TRBV27 TRBD1 CASSRLSGTGEGYEQYF TGTGCCAGCAGTCGACTTTCCGGGACAGGGGAAGGTTACGAGCAGTACTTC